This TCR beta chain was documented in a study of control samples from healthy donors and cancer patients. The data were produced by immunoSEQ multiplex PCR, yet TCRdb's version contains in-frame clones alone and is incomplete. Among about 92,000 clones, approximately 82% were seen once, and the ten largest hold over 7.5%. Germline CDR1 MNHEY, CDR2 SVGAGI. This CDR3 spans 15 amino acids. V shed 5 bases, J shed 2 bases, and the junction held 5 bases outside the gene matches. The V gene is TRBV6-5, the J gene TRBJ2-7, with 11 bases identical to TRBD2. The specimen was blood. The sequence was collected from a woman aged 60 to 75 in good health. This CDR3 is CASSTTSGNPYEQYF. For the CDR3, the DNA is TGTGCCAGCAGTACGACTAGCGGGAACCCCTACGAGCAGTACTTC.